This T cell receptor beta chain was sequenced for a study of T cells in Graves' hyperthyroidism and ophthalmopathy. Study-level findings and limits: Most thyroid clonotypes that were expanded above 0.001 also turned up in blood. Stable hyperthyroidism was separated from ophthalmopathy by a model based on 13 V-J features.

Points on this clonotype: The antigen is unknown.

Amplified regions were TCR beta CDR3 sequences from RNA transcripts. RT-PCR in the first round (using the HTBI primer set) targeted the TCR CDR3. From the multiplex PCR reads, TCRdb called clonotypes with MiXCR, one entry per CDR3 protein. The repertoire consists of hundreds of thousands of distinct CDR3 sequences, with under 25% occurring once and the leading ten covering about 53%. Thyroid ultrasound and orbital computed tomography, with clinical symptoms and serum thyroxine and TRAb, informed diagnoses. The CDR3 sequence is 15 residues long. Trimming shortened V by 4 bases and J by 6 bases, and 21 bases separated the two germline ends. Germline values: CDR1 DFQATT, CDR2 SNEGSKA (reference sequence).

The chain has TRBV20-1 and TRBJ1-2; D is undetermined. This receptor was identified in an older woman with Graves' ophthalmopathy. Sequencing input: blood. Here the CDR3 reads CSAMAFSGFTNGYTF. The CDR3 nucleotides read TGCAGTGCTATGGCCTTCTCCGGTTTTACGAATGGCTACACCTTC.